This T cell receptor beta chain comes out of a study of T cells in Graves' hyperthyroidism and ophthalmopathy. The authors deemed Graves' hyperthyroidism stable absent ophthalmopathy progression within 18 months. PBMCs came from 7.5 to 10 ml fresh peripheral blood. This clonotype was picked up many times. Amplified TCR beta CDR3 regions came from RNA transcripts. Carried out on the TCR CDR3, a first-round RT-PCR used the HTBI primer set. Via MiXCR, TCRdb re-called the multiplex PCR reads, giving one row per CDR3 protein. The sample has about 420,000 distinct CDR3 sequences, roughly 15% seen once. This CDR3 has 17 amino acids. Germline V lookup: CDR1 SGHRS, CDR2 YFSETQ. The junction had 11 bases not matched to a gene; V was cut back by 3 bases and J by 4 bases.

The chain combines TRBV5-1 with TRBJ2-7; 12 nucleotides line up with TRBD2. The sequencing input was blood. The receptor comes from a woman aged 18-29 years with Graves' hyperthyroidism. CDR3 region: CASSYLAGGPIGYEQYF. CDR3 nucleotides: TGCGCCAGCAGCTACCTAGCGGGAGGGCCTATTGGTTACGAGCAGTACTTC.